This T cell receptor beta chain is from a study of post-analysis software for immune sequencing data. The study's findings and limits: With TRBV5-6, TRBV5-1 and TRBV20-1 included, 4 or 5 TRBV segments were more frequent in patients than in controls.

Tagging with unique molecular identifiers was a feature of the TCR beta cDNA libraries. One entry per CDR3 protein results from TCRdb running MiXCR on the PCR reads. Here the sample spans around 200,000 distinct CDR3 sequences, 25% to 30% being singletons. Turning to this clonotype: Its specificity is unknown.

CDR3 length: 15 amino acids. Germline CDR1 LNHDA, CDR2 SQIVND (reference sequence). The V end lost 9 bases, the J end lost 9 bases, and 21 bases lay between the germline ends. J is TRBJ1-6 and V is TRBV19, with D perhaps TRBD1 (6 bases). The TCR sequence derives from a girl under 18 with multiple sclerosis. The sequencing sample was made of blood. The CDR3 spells CASRKSQGTSSPLHF. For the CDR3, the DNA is TGTGCCAGCCGAAAGTCCCAGGGGACAAGTTCACCCCTCCACTTT.